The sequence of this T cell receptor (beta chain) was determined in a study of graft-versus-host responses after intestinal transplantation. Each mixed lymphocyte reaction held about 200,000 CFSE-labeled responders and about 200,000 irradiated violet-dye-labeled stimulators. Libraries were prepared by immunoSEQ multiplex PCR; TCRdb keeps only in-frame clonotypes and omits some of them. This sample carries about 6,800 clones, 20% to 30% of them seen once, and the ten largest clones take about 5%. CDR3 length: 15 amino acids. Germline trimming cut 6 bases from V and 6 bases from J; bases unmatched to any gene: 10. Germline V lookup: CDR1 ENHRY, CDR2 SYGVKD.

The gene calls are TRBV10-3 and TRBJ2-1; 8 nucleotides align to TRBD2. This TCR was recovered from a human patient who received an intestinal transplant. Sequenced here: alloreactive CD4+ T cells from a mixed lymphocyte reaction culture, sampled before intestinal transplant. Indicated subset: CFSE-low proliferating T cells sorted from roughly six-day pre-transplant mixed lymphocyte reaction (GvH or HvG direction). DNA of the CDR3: TGTGCCATCAGGCCGGGACTAGAAGTAGGCAATGAGCAGTTCTTC. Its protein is CAIRPGLEVGNEQFF.